This T cell receptor (beta chain) comes out of a study of blood T cells in healthy people across ages. The V end lost 1 base, the J end lost 2 bases, and 13 bases lay between the germline ends. Germline CDR1 SGHVS, CDR2 FNYEAQ. This CDR3 has 16 amino acids. Samples each had at least 5.5 micrograms of total RNA extracted. A J-beta primer mix and a sample-barcoded 5' primer were used in a second PCR of about 7 to 12 cycles. TCRdb re-called the 5' RACE reads with MiXCR, one entry per CDR3 protein. There are approximately 900,000 distinct CDR3 sequences in the sample; 25% to 30% occur only once, and about a tenth lies in the top ten. These records were also assigned to another study, of T cells of mothers and their children.

Sequencing was performed on blood. This clonotype originated in a woman aged 40 to 49 in good health. This sequence joins TRBV7-6 and TRBJ2-3; perhaps D is TRBD1 or TRBD2 (6 bases each). In DNA, the CDR3 is TGTGCCAGCAGCTTAGACCCGGGGGCCTTCACAGATACGCAGTATTTT. It encodes CASSLDPGAFTDTQYF.